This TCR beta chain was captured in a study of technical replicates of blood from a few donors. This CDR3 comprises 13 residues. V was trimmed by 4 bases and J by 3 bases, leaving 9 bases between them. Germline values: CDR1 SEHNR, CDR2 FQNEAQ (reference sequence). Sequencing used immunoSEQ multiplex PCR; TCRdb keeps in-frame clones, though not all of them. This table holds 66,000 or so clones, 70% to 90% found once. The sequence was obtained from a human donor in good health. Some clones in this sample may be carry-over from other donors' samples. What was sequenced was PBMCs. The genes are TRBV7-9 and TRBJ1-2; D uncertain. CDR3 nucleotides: TGTGCCAGCAGCTCAATTGGAGACTATGGCTACACCTTC. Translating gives CASSSIGDYGYTF.